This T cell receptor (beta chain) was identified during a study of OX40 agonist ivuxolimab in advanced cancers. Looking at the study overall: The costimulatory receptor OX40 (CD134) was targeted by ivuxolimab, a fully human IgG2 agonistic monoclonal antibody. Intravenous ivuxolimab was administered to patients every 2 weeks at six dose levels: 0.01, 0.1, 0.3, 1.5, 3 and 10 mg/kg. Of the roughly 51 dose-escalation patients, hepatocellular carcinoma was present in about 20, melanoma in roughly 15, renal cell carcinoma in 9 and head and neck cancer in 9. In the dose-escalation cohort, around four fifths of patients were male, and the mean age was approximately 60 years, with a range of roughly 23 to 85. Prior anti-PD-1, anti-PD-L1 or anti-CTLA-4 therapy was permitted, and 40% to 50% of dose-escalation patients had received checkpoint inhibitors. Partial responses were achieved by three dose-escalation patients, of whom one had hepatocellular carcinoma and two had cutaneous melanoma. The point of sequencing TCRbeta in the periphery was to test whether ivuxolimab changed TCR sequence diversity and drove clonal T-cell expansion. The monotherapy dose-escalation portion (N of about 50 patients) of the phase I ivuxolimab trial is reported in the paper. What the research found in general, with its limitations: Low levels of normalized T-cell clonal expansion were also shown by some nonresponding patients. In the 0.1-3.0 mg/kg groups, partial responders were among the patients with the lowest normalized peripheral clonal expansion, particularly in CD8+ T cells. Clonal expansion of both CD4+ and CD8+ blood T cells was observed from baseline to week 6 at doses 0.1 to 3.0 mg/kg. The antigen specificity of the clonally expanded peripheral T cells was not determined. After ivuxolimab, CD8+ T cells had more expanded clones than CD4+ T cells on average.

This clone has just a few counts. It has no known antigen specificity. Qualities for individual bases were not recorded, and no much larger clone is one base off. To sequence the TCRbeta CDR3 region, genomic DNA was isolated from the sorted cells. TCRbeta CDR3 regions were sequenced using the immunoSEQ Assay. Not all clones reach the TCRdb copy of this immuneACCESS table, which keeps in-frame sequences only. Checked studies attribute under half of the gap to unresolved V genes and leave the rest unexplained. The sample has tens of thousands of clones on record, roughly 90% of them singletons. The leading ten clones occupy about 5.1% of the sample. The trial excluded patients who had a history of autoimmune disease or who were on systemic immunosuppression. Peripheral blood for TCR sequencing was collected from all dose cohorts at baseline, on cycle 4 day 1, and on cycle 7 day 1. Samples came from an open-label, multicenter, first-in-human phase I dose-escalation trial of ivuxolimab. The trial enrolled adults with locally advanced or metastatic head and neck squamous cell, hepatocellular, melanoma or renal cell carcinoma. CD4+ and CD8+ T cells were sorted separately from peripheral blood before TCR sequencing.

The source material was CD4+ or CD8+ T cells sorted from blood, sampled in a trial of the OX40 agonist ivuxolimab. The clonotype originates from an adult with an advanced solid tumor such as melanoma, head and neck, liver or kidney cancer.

The sequenced DNA is TGTGCCAGCAGCGCCGCAGGGGGGCCCGTTGGCTACACCTTC. The translation is CASSAAGGPVGYTF. The chain joins TRBV7-6 to TRBJ1-2; the central 7 bases match TRBD1. CDR1 and CDR2 are drawn from the germline V gene: SGHVS, FNYEAQ. Here V drops 5 bases and J drops 7 bases, and the junction holds 10 bases not matched to any gene. The cysteine opens and the phenylalanine closes a CDR3 of 14 amino acids. This entry keeps only the CDR3 DNA: 42 bases, framed from base 1.